This T cell receptor beta chain was recovered during a study of Graves' ophthalmopathy and Graves' hyperthyroidism. About the study: There was a collection of peripheral blood at initial diagnosis, before any treatment.

As the starting material, over 9.5 ml of fresh peripheral blood yielded the PBMCs. This clonotype has a count of ten or more. Antigen unknown. V lost 8 bases, J lost 8 bases, and 15 bases lay in between. The CDR3 has 13 amino acids. The germline gives CDR1 SEHNR, CDR2 FQNEAQ (reference sequence). For repertoire sequencing, the TCR beta CDR3 regions were amplified from RNA transcripts. The first-round RT-PCR employed HTBI primers together with the Qiagen OneStep RT-PCR kit. A multiplex PCR was then performed as the second round. TCRdb used MiXCR to reprocess the multiplex PCR reads, holding one entry per CDR3 protein. The sample has about 740,000 distinct CDR3 sequences; 40% are singletons. Overall study results and limits: For predicting ophthalmopathy progression, the model had roughly 70% sensitivity and approximately 72% specificity. Thyroid clonotypes that were expanded above 0.001 frequency mostly also appeared in blood.

The TCR comes from an adult man with Graves' ophthalmopathy. Sequences were obtained from peripheral blood. V gene TRBV7-9 combines with J gene TRBJ1-4, with D hard to call. CDR3 region: CASSAFIGEKLFF. CDR3 in DNA: TGTGCCAGCTCGGCGTTCATCGGAGAAAAACTGTTTTTT.